The entry below gives a single TCR beta chain sequence along with its context. Its antigen is unknown. cDNA synthesis used the whole RNA isolate, giving expressed TCRB sequences. The assay was immunoSEQ multiplex PCR, and TCRdb's table has in-frame clones only and misses some. The table shows around 350,000 clones, with about 12% occurring only once. The data were taken from a study of beta chain features in type 1 diabetes. The authors sorted CD4+ naive, central memory, regulatory and stem cell-like memory cells via CD45RO/CCR7/CD25/CD127/CD95/CD27. This CDR3 region has 16 residues. V shed 7 bases and J 1 base; nucleotides not matched to a gene: 9. CDR1 is MNHEY and CDR2 is SMNVEV in the germline V gene (reference sequence). The study's findings and limits: Equally in patients and controls, PCR might preferentially amplify shorter templates.

The clonotype comes from a man younger than 35 in good health. The sequenced material came from naive CD4+ T cells from blood. The chain couples TRBV27 to TRBJ2-1; 8 bases are shared with TRBD2. CDR3 nucleotides: TGTGCCAGCATTCTCAGCGGGAGTGTTTCCTACAATGAGCAGTTCTTC. Residues: CASILSGSVSYNEQFF.